The 2 T cell receptor beta chains below come from one sample, sequenced in a study of spatial heterogeneity in lung cancer. TCRdb independently ran MiXCR on the 5' RACE reads; one entry per CDR3 protein. The repertoire has approximately 7,700 distinct CDR3 sequences, around 8.9% of them found once; the top ten carry around 25%. The time point is: sample taken at primary tumor resection. The specimen comprised normal lung tissue next to the tumor, sampled at surgery. Every receptor here comes from a male donor with early-stage non-small cell lung cancer.

This clonotype was picked up many times. The V call is TRBV20-1, the J call TRBJ2-1; 10 bases are shared with TRBD2. CDR1 is DFQATT, CDR2 SNEGSKA, per germline (reference sequence). Trimming took 6 bases from V and 8 from J; bases not matched to a gene: 13. The CDR3 spans 15 residues. In nucleotides, the CDR3 is TGCAGTGCCACCGTAGCGGGAGGCCCCGGGGATGAGCAGTTCTTC. Amino acid sequence: CSATVAGGPGDEQFF.

This clonotype came up many times. This rearrangement joins TRBV6-6 to TRBJ2-2, with TRBD1 as a possible D gene (8 bases). This CDR3 contains 15 residues. Germline CDR1 is MNHNY and CDR2 is SVGAGI (reference sequence). V lost 6 bases and J lost 4, with 15 bases in between. In DNA form, the CDR3 reads TGTGCCAGCAGAGCACAGGGGGAGGGCACCGGGGAGCTGTTTTTT. Translating gives CASRAQGEGTGELFF.